The rows below give T cell receptor beta chains drawn from one sample of a study of blood T cell repertoires in COVID-19. Libraries were prepared by immunoSEQ multiplex PCR; TCRdb keeps only in-frame clonotypes and omits some of them. In the table there are 200,000 to 250,000 clones, 86% of which are singletons. The sample consisted of peripheral blood. These receptors were obtained from a man at least 80 years old with acute or convalescent COVID-19. Both conserved end residues are part of each CDR3. The order of the fields is CDR3 protein, CDR3 DNA, V gene, CDR3 length, clone size, J gene, D gene. A D gene is named only where the DNA matches it firmly. Size tells how often a clone was seen (once, few, many) or the class of an expanded clone, and some rows leave it out.

CDR3 protein: CASSLGGNQDTQYF
CDR3 DNA: TGTGCCAGCAGCTTAGGAGGGAATCAAGATACGCAGTATTTT
V gene: TRBV7-2
CDR3 length: 14
clone size: NA
J gene: TRBJ2-3
D gene: NA

CDR3 protein: CASSQVGGLGGETQYF
CDR3 DNA: TGTGCCAGCAGCCAAGTCGGAGGACTGGGCGGGGAGACCCAGTACTTC
V gene: TRBV4-2
CDR3 length: 16
clone size: NA
J gene: TRBJ2-5
D gene: NA

CDR3 protein: CASSRFRQATEAFF
CDR3 DNA: TGTGCCAGTAGTAGATTTAGGCAGGCTACTGAAGCTTTCTTT
V gene: TRBV19
CDR3 length: 14
clone size: NA
J gene: TRBJ1-1
D gene: NA

CDR3 protein: CASSSHLEAFF
CDR3 DNA: TGTGCCAGCAGTTCACACCTTGAAGCTTTCTTT
V gene: TRBV6-5
CDR3 length: 11
clone size: few
J gene: TRBJ1-1
D gene: NA

CDR3 protein: CASSPARGKADNSPLHF
CDR3 DNA: TGTGCCAGCAGTCCCGCCCGGGGTAAAGCGGATAATTCACCCCTCCACTTT
V gene: TRBV27
CDR3 length: 17
clone size: NA
J gene: TRBJ1-6
D gene: NA

CDR3 protein: CASNSGTVSSYNEQFF
CDR3 DNA: TGTGCCAGCAATAGCGGGACGGTGAGCTCCTACAATGAGCAGTTCTTC
V gene: TRBV28
CDR3 length: 16
clone size: NA
J gene: TRBJ2-1
D gene: TRBD2

CDR3 protein: CASSSGMGNQPQHF
CDR3 DNA: TGTGCCAGCAGTTCAGGGATGGGCAATCAGCCCCAGCATTTT
V gene: TRBV6-2/TRBV6-3
CDR3 length: 14
clone size: NA
J gene: TRBJ1-5
D gene: NA

CDR3 protein: CASSLLRTEAFF
CDR3 DNA: TGTGCCAGCAGCTTGCTACGGACTGAAGCTTTCTTT
V gene: TRBV5-4
CDR3 length: 12
clone size: NA
J gene: TRBJ1-1
D gene: NA

CDR3 protein: CSGTGDYGYTF
CDR3 DNA: TGCAGTGGGACAGGGGACTATGGCTACACCTTC
V gene: TRBV20-1
CDR3 length: 11
clone size: NA
J gene: TRBJ1-2
D gene: TRBD1

CDR3 protein: CASSGGARGLSEQYF
CDR3 DNA: TGTGCCAGCAGTGGCGGCGCCAGGGGGCTAAGCGAGCAGTACTTC
V gene: TRBV2
CDR3 length: 15
clone size: NA
J gene: TRBJ2-7
D gene: TRBD1

CDR3 protein: CASSQNRGYEQYF
CDR3 DNA: TGTGCCAGCAGCCAAAACAGGGGCTACGAGCAGTACTTC
V gene: TRBV3-1/TRBV3-2
CDR3 length: 13
clone size: NA
J gene: TRBJ2-7
D gene: TRBD1

CDR3 protein: CSVGQGGAYNEQFF
CDR3 DNA: TGCAGCGTTGGACAGGGGGGAGCCTACAATGAGCAGTTCTTC
V gene: TRBV29-1
CDR3 length: 14
clone size: NA
J gene: TRBJ2-1
D gene: TRBD1

CDR3 protein: CASKYSGRAGEQFF
CDR3 DNA: TGTGCCAGCAAGTACAGCGGGAGGGCCGGTGAGCAGTTCTTC
V gene: TRBV27
CDR3 length: 14
clone size: NA
J gene: TRBJ2-1
D gene: TRBD2

CDR3 protein: CASSVGGSGNTIYF
CDR3 DNA: TGCGCCAGCAGCGTAGGCGGCTCTGGAAACACCATATATTTT
V gene: TRBV5-1
CDR3 length: 14
clone size: once
J gene: TRBJ1-3
D gene: NA

CDR3 protein: CASSEFAGGPQDTQYF
CDR3 DNA: TGCGCCAGCAGTGAGTTTGCGGGAGGGCCGCAAGATACGCAGTATTTT
V gene: TRBV10-2
CDR3 length: 16
clone size: NA
J gene: TRBJ2-3
D gene: TRBD2

CDR3 protein: CASTSGGAYNSPLHF
CDR3 DNA: TGTGCCAGTACCTCAGGGGGCGCCTATAATTCACCCCTCCACTTT
V gene: TRBV19
CDR3 length: 15
clone size: few
J gene: TRBJ1-6
D gene: TRBD1

CDR3 protein: CASSLARAPAGTEAFF
CDR3 DNA: TGCGCCAGCAGCTTGGCCAGGGCCCCCGCGGGGACTGAAGCTTTCTTT
V gene: TRBV5-1
CDR3 length: 16
clone size: NA
J gene: TRBJ1-1
D gene: NA

CDR3 protein: CASGALEGARTGELFF
CDR3 DNA: TGCGCCAGCGGGGCTCTTGAGGGGGCGAGAACCGGGGAGCTGTTTTTT
V gene: TRBV5-1
CDR3 length: 16
clone size: NA
J gene: TRBJ2-2
D gene: TRBD1

CDR3 protein: CAISEEGLGEKLFF
CDR3 DNA: TGTGCCATCAGTGAAGAGGGTTTGGGGGAAAAACTGTTTTTT
V gene: TRBV10-3
CDR3 length: 14
clone size: NA
J gene: TRBJ1-4
D gene: NA

CDR3 protein: CASIGTGVTYNEQFF
CDR3 DNA: TGTGCCAGCATAGGTACAGGGGTTACCTACAATGAGCAGTTCTTC
V gene: TRBV6-6
CDR3 length: 15
clone size: NA
J gene: TRBJ2-1
D gene: TRBD1

CDR3 protein: CASSSSRGYNEQFF
CDR3 DNA: TGTGCCAGCAGCTCCTCCAGGGGTTACAATGAGCAGTTCTTC
V gene: TRBV11-3
CDR3 length: 14
clone size: NA
J gene: TRBJ2-1
D gene: NA

CDR3 protein: CATSTPGHANYGYTF
CDR3 DNA: TGTGCCACCAGTACTCCTGGACACGCTAACTATGGCTACACCTTC
V gene: TRBV15
CDR3 length: 15
clone size: NA
J gene: TRBJ1-2
D gene: NA

CDR3 protein: CASSLTGAGAYGYTF
CDR3 DNA: TGTGCCAGCAGCTTAACTGGGGCGGGGGCATATGGCTACACCTTC
V gene: TRBV7-2
CDR3 length: 15
clone size: NA
J gene: TRBJ1-2
D gene: NA

CDR3 protein: CASSPSDGYTF
CDR3 DNA: TGTGCCAGCTCACCTTCCGATGGCTACACCTTC
V gene: TRBV18
CDR3 length: 11
clone size: NA
J gene: TRBJ1-2
D gene: NA

CDR3 protein: CASSSGTLNYEQYF
CDR3 DNA: TGTGCCAGCAGCTCCGGGACACTAAACTACGAGCAGTACTTC
V gene: TRBV11-2
CDR3 length: 14
clone size: NA
J gene: TRBJ2-7
D gene: NA

CDR3 protein: CASSSGGRGYEQYF
CDR3 DNA: TGTGCCAGCAGCTCGGGCGGACGGGGGTACGAGCAGTACTTC
V gene: TRBV7-9
CDR3 length: 14
clone size: NA
J gene: TRBJ2-7
D gene: NA

CDR3 protein: CAISEAPGEGAGVYNEQFF
CDR3 DNA: TGTGCCATCAGTGAGGCCCCAGGGGAGGGAGCGGGGGTATACAATGAGCAGTTCTTC
V gene: TRBV10-3
CDR3 length: 19
clone size: NA
J gene: TRBJ2-1
D gene: TRBD2

CDR3 protein: CASSLVLSGANVLTF
CDR3 DNA: TGTGCCAGCAGCTTAGTTCTCTCTGGGGCCAACGTCCTGACTTTC
V gene: TRBV11-3
CDR3 length: 15
clone size: NA
J gene: TRBJ2-6
D gene: NA

CDR3 protein: CASSYGPTVQTEAFF
CDR3 DNA: TGTGCCAGCAGTTATGGCCCTACAGTCCAGACTGAAGCTTTCTTT
V gene: TRBV6-2/TRBV6-3
CDR3 length: 15
clone size: NA
J gene: TRBJ1-1
D gene: NA

CDR3 protein: CASTRTEVNYGYTF
CDR3 DNA: TGTGCCAGTACCAGGACAGAAGTCAACTATGGCTACACCTTC
V gene: TRBV19
CDR3 length: 14
clone size: few
J gene: TRBJ1-2
D gene: NA

CDR3 protein: CASSFETSFGETQYF
CDR3 DNA: TGTGCCAGCAGCTTCGAAACTAGTTTTGGAGAGACCCAGTACTTC
V gene: TRBV5-4
CDR3 length: 15
clone size: NA
J gene: TRBJ2-5
D gene: NA

CDR3 protein: CASSSLGGGDEQFF
CDR3 DNA: TGTGCCAGCAGTTCACTAGGAGGTGGCGATGAGCAGTTCTTC
V gene: TRBV2
CDR3 length: 14
clone size: NA
J gene: TRBJ2-1
D gene: NA

CDR3 protein: CASSLGTHNEKLFF
CDR3 DNA: TGTGCCAGCAGCTTAGGGACTCATAATGAAAAACTGTTTTTT
V gene: TRBV7-9
CDR3 length: 14
clone size: NA
J gene: TRBJ1-4
D gene: NA

CDR3 protein: CASSQTMNYGYTF
CDR3 DNA: TGTGCCAGCAGCCAAACAATGAACTATGGCTACACCTTC
V gene: TRBV7-2
CDR3 length: 13
clone size: NA
J gene: TRBJ1-2
D gene: NA

CDR3 protein: CASNTGTDSYF
CDR3 DNA: TGTGCCAGCAATACCGGGACGGACAGTTACTTC
V gene: TRBV28
CDR3 length: 11
clone size: NA
J gene: TRBJ2-4
D gene: NA

CDR3 protein: CASSSRDRRAGDTQYF
CDR3 DNA: TGTGCCAGCAGCTCCCGGGACAGGAGAGCGGGAGATACGCAGTATTTT
V gene: TRBV7-3
CDR3 length: 16
clone size: NA
J gene: TRBJ2-3
D gene: TRBD1

CDR3 protein: CASSIVRLAANTGELFF
CDR3 DNA: TGTGCCAGTAGTATAGTGCGGCTAGCGGCGAACACCGGGGAGCTGTTTTTT
V gene: TRBV19
CDR3 length: 17
clone size: NA
J gene: TRBJ2-2
D gene: TRBD2

CDR3 protein: CASSLARGSNQPQHF
CDR3 DNA: TGTGCCAGCAGCTTAGCGCGGGGTAGCAATCAGCCCCAGCATTTT
V gene: TRBV7-8
CDR3 length: 15
clone size: NA
J gene: TRBJ1-5
D gene: NA

CDR3 protein: CASSLKDRPNQPQHF
CDR3 DNA: TGTGCCAGCAGCCTTAAGGACAGACCTAATCAGCCCCAGCATTTT
V gene: TRBV9
CDR3 length: 15
clone size: NA
J gene: TRBJ1-5
D gene: NA

CDR3 protein: CASSYPTGAGTEAFF
CDR3 DNA: TGCGCCAGCAGCTACCCGACAGGGGCTGGGACTGAAGCTTTCTTT
V gene: TRBV5-1
CDR3 length: 15
clone size: once
J gene: TRBJ1-1
D gene: TRBD1

CDR3 protein: CASSLLDGYYGYTF
CDR3 DNA: TGTGCCAGCAGTCTTTTAGACGGGTACTATGGCTACACCTTC
V gene: TRBV28
CDR3 length: 14
clone size: NA
J gene: TRBJ1-2
D gene: NA

CDR3 protein: CASSPSPNEQYF
CDR3 DNA: TGTGCCAGCAGTCCATCCCCCAACGAGCAGTACTTC
V gene: TRBV11-3
CDR3 length: 12
clone size: NA
J gene: TRBJ2-7
D gene: NA

CDR3 protein: CAASGTGLYNEQFF
CDR3 DNA: TGTGCCGCCTCCGGGACAGGCCTCTACAATGAGCAGTTCTTC
V gene: TRBV24-1
CDR3 length: 14
clone size: NA
J gene: TRBJ2-1
D gene: TRBD1

CDR3 protein: CASSPPAGYNSPLHF
CDR3 DNA: TGTGCCAGCAGCCCCCCCGCGGGATATAATTCACCCCTCCACTTT
V gene: TRBV7-2
CDR3 length: 15
clone size: once
J gene: TRBJ1-6
D gene: NA

CDR3 protein: CASSTGTANNYGYTF
CDR3 DNA: TGTGCCAGTAGTACCGGGACAGCCAATAACTATGGCTACACCTTC
V gene: TRBV19
CDR3 length: 15
clone size: once
J gene: TRBJ1-2
D gene: TRBD1

CDR3 protein: CASSPRGGDSPLHF
CDR3 DNA: TGTGCCAGCAGTCCCCGAGGGGGTGATTCACCCCTCCACTTT
V gene: TRBV6-6
CDR3 length: 14
clone size: NA
J gene: TRBJ1-6
D gene: NA

CDR3 protein: CASSQGSDQPQHF
CDR3 DNA: TGTGCCAGCTCCCAGGGGTCCGATCAGCCCCAGCATTTT
V gene: TRBV18
CDR3 length: 13
clone size: few
J gene: TRBJ1-5
D gene: NA

CDR3 protein: CASSLLAGLGPEAFF
CDR3 DNA: TGTGCCAGCAGCTTATTAGCAGGGTTGGGGCCTGAAGCTTTCTTT
V gene: TRBV7-9
CDR3 length: 15
clone size: NA
J gene: TRBJ1-1
D gene: NA

CDR3 protein: CASSYSGQGLTGELFF
CDR3 DNA: TGTGCCAGCAGTTACTCGGGACAGGGTCTAACCGGGGAGCTGTTTTTT
V gene: TRBV6-6
CDR3 length: 16
clone size: NA
J gene: TRBJ2-2
D gene: TRBD1

CDR3 protein: CASSSLQGNTQYF
CDR3 DNA: TGCGCCAGCAGCTCCCTCCAGGGAAATACGCAGTATTTT
V gene: TRBV5-1
CDR3 length: 13
clone size: NA
J gene: TRBJ2-3
D gene: NA

CDR3 protein: CASSSPGSSYNEQFF
CDR3 DNA: TGCGCCAGCAGCTCGCCGGGGAGCTCCTACAATGAGCAGTTCTTC
V gene: TRBV5-1
CDR3 length: 15
clone size: NA
J gene: TRBJ2-1
D gene: NA

CDR3 protein: CASSFIRNGYTF
CDR3 DNA: TGTGCCAGCAGTTTTATCAGGAACGGCTACACCTTC
V gene: TRBV28
CDR3 length: 12
clone size: NA
J gene: TRBJ1-2
D gene: NA

CDR3 protein: CSVRTGVGYEQYF
CDR3 DNA: TGCAGCGTTAGGACAGGGGTCGGGTACGAGCAGTACTTC
V gene: TRBV29-1
CDR3 length: 13
clone size: many
J gene: TRBJ2-7
D gene: TRBD1